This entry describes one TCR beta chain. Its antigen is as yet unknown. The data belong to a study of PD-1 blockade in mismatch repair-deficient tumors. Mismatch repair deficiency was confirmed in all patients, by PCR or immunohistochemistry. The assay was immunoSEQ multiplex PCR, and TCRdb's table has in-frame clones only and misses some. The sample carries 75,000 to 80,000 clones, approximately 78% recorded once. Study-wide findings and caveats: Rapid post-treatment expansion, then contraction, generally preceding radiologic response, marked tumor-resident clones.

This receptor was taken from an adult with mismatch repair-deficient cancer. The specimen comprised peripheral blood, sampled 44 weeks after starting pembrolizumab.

The CDR3 region is CASLISGANVLTF. The CDR3 nucleotides read TGTGCTAGCCTAATCTCTGGGGCCAACGTCCTGACTTTC. The chain links TRBV5-6 to TRBJ2-6; D unresolved. The CDR3 contains 13 residues. Germline lookup yields CDR1 SGHDT and CDR2 YYEEEE.